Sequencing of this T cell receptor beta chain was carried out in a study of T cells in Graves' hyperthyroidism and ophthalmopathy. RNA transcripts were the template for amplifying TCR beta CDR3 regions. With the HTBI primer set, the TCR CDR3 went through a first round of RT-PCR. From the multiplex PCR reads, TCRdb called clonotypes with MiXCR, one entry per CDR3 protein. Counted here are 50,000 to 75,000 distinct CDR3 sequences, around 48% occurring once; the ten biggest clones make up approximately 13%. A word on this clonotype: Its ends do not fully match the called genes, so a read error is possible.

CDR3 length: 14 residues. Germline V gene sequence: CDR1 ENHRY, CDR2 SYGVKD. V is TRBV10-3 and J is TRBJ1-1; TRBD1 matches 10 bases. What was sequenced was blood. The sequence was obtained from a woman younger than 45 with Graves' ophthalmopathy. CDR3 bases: TGTGCCAGCAGTTACACGACAGGGGGCACTGAAGCTTTATTC. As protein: CASSYTTGGTEALF.